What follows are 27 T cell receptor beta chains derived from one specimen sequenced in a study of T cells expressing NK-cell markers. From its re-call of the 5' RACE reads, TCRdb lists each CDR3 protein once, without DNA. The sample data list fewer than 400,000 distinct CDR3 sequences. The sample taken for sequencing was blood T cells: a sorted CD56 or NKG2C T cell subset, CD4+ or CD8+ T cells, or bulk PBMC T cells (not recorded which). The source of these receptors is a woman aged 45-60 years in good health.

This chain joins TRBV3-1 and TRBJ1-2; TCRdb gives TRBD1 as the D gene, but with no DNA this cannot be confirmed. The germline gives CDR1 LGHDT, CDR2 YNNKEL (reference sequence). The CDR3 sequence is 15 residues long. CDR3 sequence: CASSQSGGGRIGYTF.

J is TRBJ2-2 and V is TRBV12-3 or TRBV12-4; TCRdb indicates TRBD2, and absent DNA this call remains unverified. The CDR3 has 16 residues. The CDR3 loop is CASSLGGRTLTGELFF.

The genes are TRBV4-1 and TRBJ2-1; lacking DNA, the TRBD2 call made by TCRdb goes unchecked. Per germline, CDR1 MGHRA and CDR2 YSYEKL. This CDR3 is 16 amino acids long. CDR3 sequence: CASSQLTSGSRDEQFF.

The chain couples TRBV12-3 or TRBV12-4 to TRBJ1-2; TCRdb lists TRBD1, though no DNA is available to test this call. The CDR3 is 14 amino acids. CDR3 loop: CASSFQSGDSGYTF.

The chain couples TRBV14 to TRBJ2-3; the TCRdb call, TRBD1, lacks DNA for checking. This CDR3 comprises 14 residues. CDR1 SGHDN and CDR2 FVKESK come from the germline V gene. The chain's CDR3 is CASSQTGGGDTQYF.

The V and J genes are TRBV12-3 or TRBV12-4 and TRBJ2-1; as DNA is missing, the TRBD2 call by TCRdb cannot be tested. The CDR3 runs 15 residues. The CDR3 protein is CASSPRGPQGSEQFF.

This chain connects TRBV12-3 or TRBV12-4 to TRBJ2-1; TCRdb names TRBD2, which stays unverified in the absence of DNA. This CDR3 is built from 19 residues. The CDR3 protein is CASSLGTSGRLVSYNEQFF.

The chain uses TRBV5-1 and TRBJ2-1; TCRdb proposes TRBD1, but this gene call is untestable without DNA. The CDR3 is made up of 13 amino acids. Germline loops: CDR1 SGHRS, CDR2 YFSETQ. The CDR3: CASSLISRQGEFF.

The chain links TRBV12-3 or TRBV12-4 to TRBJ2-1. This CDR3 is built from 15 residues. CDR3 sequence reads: CASSYSGSRNNEQFF.

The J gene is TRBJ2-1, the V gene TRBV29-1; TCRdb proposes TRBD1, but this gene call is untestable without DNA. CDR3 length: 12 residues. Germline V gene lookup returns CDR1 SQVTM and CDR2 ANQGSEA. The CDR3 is CSAGPGYNEQFF.

The CDR3 spells CASSPSDGPLGVGELFF. The V call is TRBV5-1, the J call TRBJ2-2; with no DNA, the TCRdb D assignment of TRBD2 cannot be verified. This CDR3 has 17 amino acids. CDR1 and CDR2 from the germline V gene are SGHRS and YFSETQ.

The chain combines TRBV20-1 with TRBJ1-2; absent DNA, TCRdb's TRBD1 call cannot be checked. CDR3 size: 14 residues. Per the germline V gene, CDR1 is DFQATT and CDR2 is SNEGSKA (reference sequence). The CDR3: CSAFVQGFDYGYTF.

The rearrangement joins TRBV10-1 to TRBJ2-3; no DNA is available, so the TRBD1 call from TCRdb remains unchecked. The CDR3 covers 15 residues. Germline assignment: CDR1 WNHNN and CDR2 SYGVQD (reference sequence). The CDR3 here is CASSEAGMVSDTQYF.

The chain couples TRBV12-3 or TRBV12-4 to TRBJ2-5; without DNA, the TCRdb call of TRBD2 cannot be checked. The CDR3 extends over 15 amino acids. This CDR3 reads CASSLNLADQETQYF.

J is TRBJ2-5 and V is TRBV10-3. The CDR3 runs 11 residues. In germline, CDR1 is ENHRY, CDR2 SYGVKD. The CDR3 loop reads CAISEQETQYF.

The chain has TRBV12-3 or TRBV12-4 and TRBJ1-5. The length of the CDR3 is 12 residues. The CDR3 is CASSLGNQPQHF.

CDR3: CASSPQAGSITEAFF. The gene calls are TRBV12-3 or TRBV12-4 and TRBJ1-1. There are 15 residues in the CDR3.

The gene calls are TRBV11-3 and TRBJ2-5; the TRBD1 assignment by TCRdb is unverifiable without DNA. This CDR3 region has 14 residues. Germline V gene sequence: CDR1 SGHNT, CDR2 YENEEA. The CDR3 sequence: CASSRAGGQETQYF.

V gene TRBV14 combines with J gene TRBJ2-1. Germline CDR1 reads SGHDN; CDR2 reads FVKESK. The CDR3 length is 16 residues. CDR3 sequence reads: CASSSSLAQNNNEQFF.

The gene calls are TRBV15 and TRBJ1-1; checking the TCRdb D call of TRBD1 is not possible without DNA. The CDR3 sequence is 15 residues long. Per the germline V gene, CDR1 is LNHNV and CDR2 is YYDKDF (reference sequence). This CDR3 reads CATSRERTSTGEAFF.

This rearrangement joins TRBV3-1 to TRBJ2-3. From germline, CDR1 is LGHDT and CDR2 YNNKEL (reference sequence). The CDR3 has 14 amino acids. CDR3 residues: CASSQVTVTDTQYF.

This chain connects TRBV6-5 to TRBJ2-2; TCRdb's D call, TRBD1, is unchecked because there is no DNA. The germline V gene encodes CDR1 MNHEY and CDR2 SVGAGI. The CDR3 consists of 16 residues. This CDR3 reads CASSYLGRGNTGELFF.

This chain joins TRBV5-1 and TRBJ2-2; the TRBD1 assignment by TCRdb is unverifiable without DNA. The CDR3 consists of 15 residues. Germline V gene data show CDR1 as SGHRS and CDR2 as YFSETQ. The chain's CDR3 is CASSPGDREPGELFF.

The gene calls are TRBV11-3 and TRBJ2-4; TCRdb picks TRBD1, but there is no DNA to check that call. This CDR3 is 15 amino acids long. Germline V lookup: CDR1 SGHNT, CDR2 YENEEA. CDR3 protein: CASSLAPGGLDIQYF. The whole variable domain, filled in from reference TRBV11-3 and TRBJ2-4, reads EAGVVQSPRYKIIEKKQPVAFWCNPISGHNTLYWYLQNLGQGPELLIRYENEEAVDDSQLPKDRFSAERLKGVDSTLKIQPAELGDSAVYLCASSLAPGGLDIQYFGAGTRLSVL.

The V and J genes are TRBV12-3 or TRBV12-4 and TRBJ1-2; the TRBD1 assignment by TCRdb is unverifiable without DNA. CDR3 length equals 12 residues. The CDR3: CASKGQAVGYTF.

CDR3 residues: CALRNLAGELFF. The chain couples TRBV12-3 or TRBV12-4 to TRBJ2-2. The CDR3 consists of 12 residues.

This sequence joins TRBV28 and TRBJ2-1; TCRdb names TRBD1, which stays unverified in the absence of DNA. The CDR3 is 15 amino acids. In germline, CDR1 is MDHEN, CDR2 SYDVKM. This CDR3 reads CASSSTGPSYNEQFF.